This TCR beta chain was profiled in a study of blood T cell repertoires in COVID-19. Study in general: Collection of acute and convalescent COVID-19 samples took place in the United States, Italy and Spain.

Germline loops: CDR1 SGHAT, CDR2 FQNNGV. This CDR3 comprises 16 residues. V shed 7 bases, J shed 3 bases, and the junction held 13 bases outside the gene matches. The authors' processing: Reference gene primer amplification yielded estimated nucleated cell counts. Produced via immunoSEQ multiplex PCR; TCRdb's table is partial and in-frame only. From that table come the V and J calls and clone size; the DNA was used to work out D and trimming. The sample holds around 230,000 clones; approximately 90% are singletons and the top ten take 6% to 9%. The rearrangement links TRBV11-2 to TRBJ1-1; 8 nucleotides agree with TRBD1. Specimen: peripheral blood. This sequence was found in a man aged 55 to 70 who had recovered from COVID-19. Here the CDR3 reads CASIISRTGWDTEAFF. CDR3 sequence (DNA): TGTGCCAGCATCATTTCTCGGACAGGGTGGGACACTGAAGCTTTCTTT.